The clone carrying this TCR beta chain came up a few times. What it binds is not known. This entry is derived from a study of T-cell memory formation after mild COVID-19. Broader study findings: A second wave expanding day 15 to 37 was CD4+-biased; contracting clones were balanced.

V was clipped by 0 bases and J by 10 bases, with 10 bases between them. Germline V gives CDR1 MNHEY, CDR2 SVGAGI. The CDR3 runs 13 residues. Constant-segment-primed 5'RACE gave TCR alpha and TCR beta cDNA libraries with sample barcodes and UMIs. Each CDR3 protein is one row after TCRdb ran MiXCR on the 5' RACE reads. The sample yields 150,000 or so distinct CDR3 sequences, 25% seen once. This receptor was identified in an adult woman who had mild COVID-19 (a few samples of this study predate the infection). Cell type and time point are not known. This chain connects TRBV6-5 to TRBJ2-1; D may be TRBD1 (5 bases). Sequencing used PBMCs or a T cell subset sorted from them (not recorded which). The CDR3 reads CASSYSGRVEQFF. CDR3 in DNA: TGTGCCAGCAGTTACTCGGGCAGGGTAGAGCAGTTCTTC.